The 15 T cell receptor beta chains reported below all come from one sample, sequenced in a study of radiotherapy plus CTLA-4 blockade in lung cancer. Libraries were prepared by immunoSEQ multiplex PCR; TCRdb keeps only in-frame clonotypes and omits some of them. Of approximately 45,000 clones in the sample, roughly 63% are singletons; the top ten hold around 20%. Here the sequenced sample was peripheral blood, taken from a patient treated with radiotherapy plus ipilimumab. The source of these receptors is a human donor with non-small cell lung cancer who had a partial response to radiotherapy plus ipilimumab.

This chain's CDR3 is CASSPRAGNTDTQYF. The CDR3 bases are TGTGCCAGCTCACCAAGGGCGGGAAACACAGATACGCAGTATTTT. The chain is built from TRBV18 and TRBJ2-3; weak D call: TRBD2 (6 bases). Per the germline V gene, CDR1 is KGHSH and CDR2 is LQKENI. This CDR3 comprises 15 residues. V lost 2 bases and J 2 bases, leaving 11 bases between the germline ends.

The genes are TRBV7-9 and TRBJ2-3; 7 bases fit TRBD2. The V segment lost 5 bases and the J segment 3 bases; nucleotides outside the gene matches: 8. The CDR3 sequence is 15 residues long. Germline V lookup: CDR1 SEHNR, CDR2 FQNEAQ (reference sequence). The CDR3: CASSAVAGVTDTQYF. In DNA, the CDR3 is TGTGCCAGCAGCGCAGTGGCGGGAGTGACAGATACGCAGTATTTT.

CDR3 sequence (DNA): TGTGCCAGCAGTTACGGAGGAGGGGCTCCCTACGAGCAGTACTTC. The encoded protein is CASSYGGGAPYEQYF. The rearrangement joins TRBV6-5 to TRBJ2-7, with a possible D match to TRBD2 (6 bases). The V end lost 2 bases, the J end lost 2 bases, and 13 bases lay between the germline ends. Germline V gene sequence: CDR1 MNHEY, CDR2 SVGAGI. The CDR3 has 15 residues.

The genes are TRBV2 and TRBJ1-2; perhaps TRBD1 as D (6 bases). From germline, CDR1 is SNHLY and CDR2 FYNNEI. V lost 6 bases and J lost 5, with 19 bases in between. This CDR3 is built from 15 residues. The chain's CDR3 is CASSALQGSWYGYTF. The DNA for the CDR3 is TGTGCCAGCAGCGCCTTACAGGGATCCTGGTATGGCTACACCTTC.

Only a few counts were recorded for this clone. J is TRBJ2-7 and V is TRBV4-2; TRBD2 aligns across 10 bases. Germline CDR1 and CDR2: LGHNA and YNFKEQ. V was clipped by 5 bases and J by 6 bases; unmatched bases: 4. This CDR3 has 13 amino acids. The CDR3 here is CASSLAGGSEQYF. The DNA for the CDR3 is TGTGCCAGCAGCTTAGCGGGGGGTAGCGAGCAGTACTTC.

This clone has a handful of counts. This chain uses TRBV25-1 with TRBJ2-7, with D possibly being TRBD2 (5 bases). Germline assignment: CDR1 MGHDK and CDR2 SYGVNS. The CDR3 has 16 amino acids. With 6 bases removed from V and 0 bases from J, the gap between germline ends came to 18 bases. CDR3 bases: TGTGCCAGCAGCCCCCGGGGAAGTTACAGCTCCTACGAGCAGTACTTC. Its protein is CASSPRGSYSSYEQYF.

This clone was seen only once. The chain combines TRBV27 with TRBJ2-7, with no clear D. This CDR3 is built from 13 residues. Germline V gene sequence: CDR1 MNHEY, CDR2 SMNVEV (reference sequence). V gave up 8 bases and J gave up 0 bases, with 11 bases separating them. CDR3 coding DNA: TGTGCCAGCTCCGCGTCCCACTCCTACGAGCAGTACTTC. It is translated as CASSASHSYEQYF.

The chain has TRBV20-1 and TRBJ2-7; D call uncertain. V lost 1 base and J 5 bases, leaving 6 bases between the germline ends. The CDR3 sequence is 11 residues long. CDR1 is DFQATT, CDR2 SNEGSKA, per germline (reference sequence). The CDR3 spells CSARGHNEQYF. DNA for the CDR3: TGCAGTGCTAGAGGGCATAACGAGCAGTACTTC.

The chain is built from TRBV2 and TRBJ1-2; a possible D gene is TRBD1 (5 bases). The V end lost 7 bases, the J end lost 2 bases, and 11 bases lay between the germline ends. CDR3 size: 13 residues. The germline gives CDR1 SNHLY, CDR2 FYNNEI. CDR3 residues: CASKGRDNYGYTF. In DNA, the CDR3 is TGTGCCAGCAAGGGGAGGGACAACTATGGCTACACCTTC.

The genes are TRBV19 and TRBJ2-3; TRBD2 matches at 11 bases. The trim removed 4 bases at V and 4 bases at J, leaving 4 bases unmatched. Per the germline V gene, CDR1 is LNHDA and CDR2 is SQIVND (reference sequence). This CDR3 region has 15 residues. The CDR3 DNA reads TGTGCCAGTAGTACGACTAGCGGGAACGCAGATACGCAGTATTTT. Residues: CASSTTSGNADTQYF.

The genes are TRBV18 and TRBJ1-5; 8 bases map to TRBD1. The CDR3 loop spans 16 amino acids. The J segment lost 0 bases and the V segment lost 3 bases, leaving 4 bases of the junction unmatched. CDR1 and CDR2 from the germline V gene are KGHSH and LQKENI. The CDR3 loop reads CASSPSTGVSNQPQHF. CDR3 nucleotide sequence: TGTGCCAGCTCACCGTCGACAGGGGTTAGCAATCAGCCCCAGCATTTT.

The CDR3 region has the DNA TGCGCCAGCAGCCTCGGGACTAGCGGACCCTATAGCACAGATACGCAGTATTTT. Its protein is CASSLGTSGPYSTDTQYF. The gene calls are TRBV5-1 and TRBJ2-3, with TRBD2 identical over 11 bases. J was trimmed by 0 bases and V by 4 bases; bases with no gene match: 10. CDR1 and CDR2 (germline): SGHRS, YFSETQ. The CDR3 runs 18 residues.

This clone occurred a few times. V gene TRBV6-5 combines with J gene TRBJ2-7; D is ambiguous. Germline assignment: CDR1 MNHEY and CDR2 SVGAGI. This CDR3 has 13 residues. V was trimmed by 5 bases and J by 2 bases, leaving 10 bases between them. CDR3 residues: CASSVERTYEQYF. In nucleotides, the CDR3 is TGTGCCAGCAGTGTAGAAAGAACCTACGAGCAGTACTTC.

The chain uses TRBV6-1 and TRBJ2-7, with 13 bases that match TRBD2. This CDR3 is built from 14 residues. The trim removed 4 bases at V and 12 bases at J, leaving 9 bases unmatched. CDR1 is MNHNS, CDR2 SASEGT, per germline. The CDR3 DNA reads as TGTGCCAGCAGTGCCGGGACTAGCGGGGTTCGTCGGTACTTC. As protein: CASSAGTSGVRRYF.

The chain joins TRBV7-2 to TRBJ2-1, with D possibly being TRBD2 (6 bases). Between the trimmed V and J ends, which lost 2 bases and 2 bases, there was a span of 10 bases. Germline loops: CDR1 SGHTA, CDR2 FQGNSA. This CDR3 has 15 residues. As DNA, the CDR3 is TGTGCCAGCAGCTTACTTCGCGGGACCTACAATGAGCAGTTCTTC. Amino acid sequence: CASSLLRGTYNEQFF.